The table lists the clone carrying this TCR beta chain with a count of one. This sample is part of a study of blood T cell repertoires in COVID-19. About the study: Samples came from the United States, Italy and Spain, spanning acute and convalescent COVID-19. PBMCs, B-cell-depleted T cells, or T cells were the source of the cDNA or gDNA that made up the material.

The method was immunoSEQ multiplex PCR; TCRdb's version includes in-frame clones alone and lacks a portion of them. The sample contains 130,000 to 150,000 clones, more than 70% of which appear only once. Germline assignment: CDR1 SGHNT and CDR2 YENEEA. The CDR3 is 18 amino acids. Trimming at V came to 5 bases and at J to 0 bases, leaving 12 bases not matched to a gene. The genes are TRBV11-3 and TRBJ2-3, with 9 bases identical to TRBD2. Sequencing input: peripheral blood. The sequence derives from a man aged 55-75 years with active or convalescent COVID-19. The CDR3 coding sequence is TGTGCCAGCAGCCACACCCCCATAGCGGGAGCCAGCACAGATACGCAGTATTTT. Protein: CASSHTPIAGASTDTQYF. The full variable domain, with the rest looked up from reference TRBV11-3 and TRBJ2-3, is EAGVVQSPRYKIIEKKQPVAFWCNPISGHNTLYWYLQNLGQGPELLIRYENEEAVDDSQLPKDRFSAERLKGVDSTLKIQPAELGDSAVYLCASSHTPIAGASTDTQYFGPGTRLTVL.